This T cell receptor (beta chain) was recorded in a study of CD8+ T cells in alopecia areata. Documented treatment: oral pan-JAK inhibitor, 5-10 mg twice daily. Lesional scalp punch biopsies and peripheral blood came from alopecia areata patients. CDR1 MNHEY and CDR2 SVGAGI come from the germline V gene. This CDR3 has 16 amino acids. With 1 base clipped from V and 10 bases from J, the junction kept 5 bases outside the gene matches. Study-level results: Although TCR sharing was seen in mice, sharing across patients was less clear, possibly for HLA-related reasons. Tofacitinib significantly decreased scalp clonality and expanded CD8+ clones among top 100. With tofacitinib ongoing, many expanded lesional clones persisted in both scalp and blood.

Of note for this clone: The antigen is unknown.

The sequencing template was cDNA reverse transcribed from extracted RNA. Here immunoSEQ multiplex PCR was the method, and the copy in TCRdb shows in-frame clones only, minus some. The sample includes about 200,000 clones, about two fifths of them seen just once. The sequence was collected from a human donor with alopecia areata. This chain connects TRBV6-5 to TRBJ2-1, with 15 nucleotides matching TRBD2. Material: CD4+ T cells sorted from blood, obtained at approximately week 30, from a patient treated with tofacitinib. CDR3 sequence reads: CASSYFGLAGGREQFF. CDR3 nucleotides: TGTGCCAGCAGTTACTTCGGACTAGCGGGAGGGCGGGAGCAGTTCTTC.